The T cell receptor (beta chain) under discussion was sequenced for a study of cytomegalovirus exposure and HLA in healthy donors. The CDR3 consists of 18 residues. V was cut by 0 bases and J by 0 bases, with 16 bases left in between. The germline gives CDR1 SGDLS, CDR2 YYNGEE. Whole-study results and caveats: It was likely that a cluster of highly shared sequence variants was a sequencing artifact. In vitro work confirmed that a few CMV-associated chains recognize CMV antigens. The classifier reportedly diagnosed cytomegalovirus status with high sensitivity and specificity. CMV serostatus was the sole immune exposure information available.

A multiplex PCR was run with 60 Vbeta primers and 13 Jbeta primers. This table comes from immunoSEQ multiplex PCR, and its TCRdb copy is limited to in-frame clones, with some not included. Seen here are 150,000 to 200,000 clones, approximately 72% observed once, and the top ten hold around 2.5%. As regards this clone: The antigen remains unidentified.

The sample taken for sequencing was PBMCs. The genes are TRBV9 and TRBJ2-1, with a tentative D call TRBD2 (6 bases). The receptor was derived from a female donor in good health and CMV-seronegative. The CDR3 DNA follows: TGTGCCAGCAGCGTAGGTGGTAGCGGAGGCTCCTCCTACAATGAGCAGTTCTTC. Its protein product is CASSVGGSGGSSYNEQFF. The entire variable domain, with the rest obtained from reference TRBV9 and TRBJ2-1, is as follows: DSGVTQTPKHLITATGQRVTLRCSPRSGDLSVYWYQQSLDQGLQFLIQYYNGEERAKGNILERFSAQQFPDLHSELNLSSLELGDSALYFCASSVGGSGGSSYNEQFFGPGTRLTVL.